This T cell receptor beta chain was sequenced in a study of T cell repertoires in cytomegalovirus infection. For the study at large: Selected CMV epitopes included recently identified HLA-C-restricted ones as well as well-studied HLA-B-restricted ones. Through public TCR beta signatures, both CMV infection and matching HLA type were indicated.

Trimming stripped 5 bases from V and 5 bases from J, with 15 bases between. The length of the CDR3 is 14 residues. Findings and limits, study-wide: Cumulated frequencies of public TCR beta families served to identify carriers of CMV plus the relevant HLA. HLA-C-restricted TCR beta clonotypes specific for CMV led the ex vivo response.

A remark on this clonotype: No antigen is known for it.

TCRdb independently ran MiXCR on the reads; one entry per CDR3 protein. The sample consists of approximately 1,000,000 distinct CDR3 sequences, roughly 31% of them appearing once. The material sequenced was cultured CD8+ T cells from PBMCs, taken from culture after CMV antigen stimulation. This TCR was sampled from a human donor in good health (CMV status not recorded). Some clones in this sample may be carry-over from other donors' samples. The chain joins TRBV12-3 or TRBV12-4 to TRBJ2-5; D is ambiguous. The CDR3 loop is CASSRPHFGETQYF. CDR3 DNA sequence: TGTGCCAGCAGTCGCCCCCACTTCGGGGAGACCCAGTACTTC.